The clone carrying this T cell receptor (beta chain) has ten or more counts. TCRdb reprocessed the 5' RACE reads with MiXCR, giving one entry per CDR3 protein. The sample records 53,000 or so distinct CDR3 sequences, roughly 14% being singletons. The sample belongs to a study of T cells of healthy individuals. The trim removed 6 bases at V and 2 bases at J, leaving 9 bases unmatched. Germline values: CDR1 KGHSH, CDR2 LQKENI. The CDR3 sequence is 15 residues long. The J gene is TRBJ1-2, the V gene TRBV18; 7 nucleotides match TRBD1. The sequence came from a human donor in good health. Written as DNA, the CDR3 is TGTGCCAGCTCCGCTACAGGGGATGGAAACTATGGCTACACCTTC. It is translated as CASSATGDGNYGYTF.